The T cell receptor beta chain described here comes from a study of control samples from healthy donors and cancer patients (dated by TCRdb to 2020 to 2022). The library was built by means of the immunoSEQ multiplex PCR assay. Not all clones reach the TCRdb copy of this immuneACCESS table, which keeps in-frame sequences only. Checked studies attribute under half of the gap to unresolved V genes and leave the rest unexplained. Here the sample has tens of thousands of clones; 84% occur a single time. More than 12% of the sample is held by the ten biggest clonotypes. With respect to this clone: Its antigen has not been determined. No base qualities exist here, and no much larger clone lies one base off it.

The TCR originated in a man in his forties or fifties in good health. Sequenced sample: blood.

The CDR3 here reads CASAPMSSYNEQFF. The nucleotide sequence reads TGTGCTAGTGCTCCCATGAGCTCCTACAATGAGCAGTTCTTC. The chain employs TRBV12-5 and TRBJ2-1; there is no confident call for the D gene. The CDR3 has 14 amino acids, counting the end cysteine and phenylalanine. Only CDR3 DNA remains: 42 bases, in frame from the first base. V is cut by 7 bases and J by 0 bases, and the space between the germline ends is 10 bases. The germline V gene yields LGHNT for CDR1 and FRNRAP for CDR2. Here the CDR3 is joined to the reference TRBV12-5 and TRBJ2-1 genes, and the full variable domain is: DARVTQTPRHKVTEMGQEVTMRCQPILGHNTVFWYRQTMMQGLELLAYFRNRAPLDDSGMPKDRFSAEMPDATLATLKIQPSEPRDSAVYFCASAPMSSYNEQFFGPGTRLTVL.